This T cell receptor beta chain emerged from a study of naive and memory T cell subsets. V shed 4 bases, J shed 3 bases, and the junction held 9 bases outside the gene matches. Per germline, CDR1 SGHRS and CDR2 YFSETQ. The CDR3 runs 16 residues. The SP2 primer and nested alpha and beta constant region primers amplified ligated cDNA in four rounds. TCRdb passed the 5' RACE reads through MiXCR, listing each CDR3 protein once. The data hold 60,000 or so distinct CDR3 sequences, with over 7% observed a single time. An oligonucleotide containing a UMI was ligated to the 3' end of TCR cDNA. The chain links TRBV5-1 to TRBJ2-1; 8 nucleotides agree with TRBD2. The source of this sequence is a male donor in good health. The CDR3 nucleotides read TGCGCCAGCAGCGTGGCTGCGGGACTAGGCTACAATGAGCAGTTCTTC. This translates into CASSVAAGLGYNEQFF.